This section outlines one T cell receptor beta chain sequence together with its context. The record originates from a study of blood T cell repertoires in COVID-19. Background on the study: Some COVID-19 samples were acute and others convalescent; all came from the United States, Italy and Spain.

Germline CDR1 reads SNHLY; CDR2 reads FYNNEI. The junction had 7 bases not matched to a gene; V was cut back by 8 bases and J by 4 bases. This CDR3 spans 15 amino acids. Libraries were prepared by immunoSEQ multiplex PCR; TCRdb keeps only in-frame clonotypes and omits some of them. The data contain about 52,000 clones, about 92% of them singletons. Sequencing was done on a sample of peripheral blood. This sequence was found in a human donor in a cohort sampled during active COVID-19. V gene TRBV2 combines with J gene TRBJ2-3; 12 positions match TRBD2. In DNA form, the CDR3 reads TGTGCCAGCTGCCCTAGCGGGAGGGGGGCAGATACGCAGTATTTT. It translates to CASCPSGRGADTQYF.